These 28 T cell receptor beta chains were all obtained from the same sample, sequenced in a study of blood T cell repertoires in COVID-19. Some clones are missing from TCRdb's copy, which holds only in-frame ones; the method was immunoSEQ multiplex PCR. The table lists over 60,000 clones, over 80% of them singletons, with 18% in the top ten. The material sequenced was peripheral blood. These receptors were taken from a human donor in a cohort sampled during active COVID-19.

This chain links TRBV4-2 with TRBJ2-5; TRBD2 aligns across 10 bases. The V segment lost 4 bases and the J segment 0 bases; nucleotides outside the gene matches: 11. The length of the CDR3 is 18 residues. Per the germline V gene, CDR1 is LGHNA and CDR2 is YNFKEQ. CDR3: CASSPLSASGGDQETQYF. The CDR3 DNA reads TGTGCCAGCAGCCCCCTCAGCGCTAGCGGGGGTGACCAAGAGACCCAGTACTTC.

The V and J genes are TRBV5-1 and TRBJ1-2; no clear D. V was shortened by 3 bases and J by 8 bases, with 14 bases between the two germline ends. CDR1 and CDR2 (germline): SGHRS, YFSETQ. The CDR3 is made up of 13 amino acids. CDR3 loop: CASSSGPRRGYTF. CDR3 nucleotides: TGCGCCAGCAGCTCCGGCCCTCGGAGGGGCTACACCTTC.

The V gene is TRBV20-1, the J gene TRBJ2-5; D ambiguous. Germline CDR1 DFQATT, CDR2 SNEGSKA (reference sequence). Trimming took 4 bases from V and 5 from J, leaving 8 bases between them. CDR3 length equals 11 residues. CDR3 protein: CSATRQETQYF. Here the CDR3 DNA reads TGCAGTGCTACTAGGCAGGAGACCCAGTACTTC.

V is TRBV7-2 and J is TRBJ2-4, with 11 bases that match TRBD2. Germline assignment: CDR1 SGHTA and CDR2 FQGNSA. V was pared by 4 bases and J by 0 bases, with 2 bases of the junction left unmatched. The CDR3 is 16 amino acids. The CDR3 DNA follows: TGTGCCAGCAGCTCCCTAGCGGGAGGAGCCAAAAACATTCAGTACTTC. Its protein product is CASSSLAGGAKNIQYF.

The chain links TRBV20-1 to TRBJ2-3, with a tentative D call TRBD1 (5 bases). The germline V gene has CDR1 DFQATT and CDR2 SNEGSKA (reference sequence). V dropped 3 bases and J dropped 2 bases, with 15 bases sitting between them. The CDR3 extends over 15 amino acids. CDR3 in amino acids: CSASRQPHPTDTQYF. In DNA form, the CDR3 reads TGCAGTGCTAGTCGACAGCCACACCCCACAGATACGCAGTATTTT.

This clone was counted a single time. The chain links TRBV18 to TRBJ2-3; TRBD1 agrees at 7 bases. Germline CDR1 reads KGHSH; CDR2 reads LQKENI. V lost 4 bases and J lost 4; bases outside the gene matches: 8. This CDR3 spans 15 amino acids. CDR3 protein: CASSLSGTASDTQYF. DNA for the CDR3: TGTGCCAGCTCACTTTCCGGGACAGCTTCAGATACGCAGTATTTT.

J is TRBJ2-2 and V is TRBV18; D call uncertain. This CDR3 is 14 amino acids long. V shed 10 bases and J shed 0 bases, with 12 bases lying between them. The germline V gene encodes CDR1 KGHSH and CDR2 LQKENI. CDR3 protein: CATSGTTNTGELFF. The CDR3 nucleotides are TGTGCCACGAGTGGTACGACGAACACCGGGGAGCTGTTTTTT.

The rearrangement joins TRBV5-1 to TRBJ2-7; 10 nucleotides agree with TRBD2. V lost 0 bases to trimming and J lost 3 bases; unmatched junction nucleotides: 12. Germline CDR1 SGHRS, CDR2 YFSETQ. The CDR3 length is 18 residues. The CDR3 bases are TGCGCCAGCAGCTTGGTGCCTAGCGGGGGACAACCGGGCTACGAGCAGTACTTC. It specifies CASSLVPSGGQPGYEQYF.

The table lists this clone with a few counts. V and J are TRBV10-3 and TRBJ1-2, with no clear D. Germline loops: CDR1 ENHRY, CDR2 SYGVKD. Trimming took off 6 bases at V and 3 bases at J, with 14 bases between the two ends. This CDR3 spans 14 amino acids. CDR3 in DNA: TGTGCCATCAGAGTTACGGACGGGGACTATGGCTACACCTTC. It is translated as CAIRVTDGDYGYTF.

The chain employs TRBV19 and TRBJ1-2; the match to TRBD1 covers 7 bases. Trimming at V came to 7 bases and at J to 4 bases, leaving 12 bases not matched to a gene. The CDR3 loop spans 15 amino acids. CDR1 is LNHDA, CDR2 SQIVND, per germline (reference sequence). As DNA, the CDR3 is TGTGCCAGTACTACAGGGGACACCGCCCTCTATGGCTACACCTTC. It specifies CASTTGDTALYGYTF.

The rearrangement joins TRBV7-2 to TRBJ1-1; tentative D call: TRBD1 (5 bases). Germline V lookup: CDR1 SGHTA, CDR2 FQGNSA. The V end lost 6 bases, the J end lost 6 bases, and 14 bases lay between the germline ends. This CDR3 spans 13 amino acids. The CDR3 region has the DNA TGTGCCAGCAGAGCTACAGGTTGGCCTGAAGCTTTCTTT. Its protein is CASRATGWPEAFF.

The genes are TRBV7-8 and TRBJ1-2; D not resolved. Germline assignment: CDR1 SGHVS and CDR2 FQNEAQ. The CDR3 extends over 16 amino acids. V gave up 2 bases and J gave up 5 bases, with 18 bases separating them. CDR3 nucleotides: TGTGCCAGCAGCTTATTAGACCCAGCGTCGCAATATGGCTACACCTTC. It specifies CASSLLDPASQYGYTF.

The V call is TRBV2, the J call TRBJ2-7, with a tentative D call TRBD2 (5 bases). Trimming shortened V by 8 bases and J by 4 bases, and 12 bases separated the two germline ends. This CDR3 spans 12 amino acids. Germline CDR1 is SNHLY and CDR2 is FYNNEI. The CDR3 bases are TGTGCCAGCGGCCTGGGAGAGTACGAGCAGTACTTC. Translated: CASGLGEYEQYF.

The chain combines TRBV19 with TRBJ1-6, with TRBD1 identical over 7 bases. V shed 4 bases and J 6 bases; nucleotides not matched to a gene: 9. From germline, CDR1 is LNHDA and CDR2 SQIVND (reference sequence). The CDR3 is 16 amino acids. The CDR3 DNA follows: TGTGCCAGTAGTACAACCAAAGGGACAGCTAATTCACCCCTCCACTTT. This encodes CASSTTKGTANSPLHF.

The chain links TRBV4-1 to TRBJ2-3; D is perhaps TRBD2 (7 bases). Germline values: CDR1 MGHRA, CDR2 YSYEKL. V gave up 3 bases and J gave up 3 bases, with 13 bases separating them. The CDR3 contains 15 residues. For the CDR3, the DNA is TGCGCCAGCAGCCACCAGGGGCGGGAGACAGATACGCAGTATTTT. This codes for CASSHQGRETDTQYF.

This rearrangement joins TRBV19 to TRBJ1-2, with 7 positions matching TRBD1. Germline V gives CDR1 LNHDA, CDR2 SQIVND (reference sequence). The CDR3 has 13 residues. Trimming removed 7 bases from V and 6 bases from J; junction bases left unmatched: 8. This chain's CDR3 is CASTDREVDGYTF. DNA of the CDR3: TGTGCCAGTACCGACAGGGAGGTGGATGGCTACACCTTC.

The chain couples TRBV24-1 to TRBJ2-2, with TRBD2 matching 14 bases. The trim removed 7 bases at V and 2 bases at J, leaving 2 bases unmatched. Germline CDR1 KGHDR, CDR2 SFDVKD. This CDR3 contains 16 residues. CDR3 coding DNA: TGTGCCACCAGCGGGACTAGCGGGGGTAACACCGGGGAGCTGTTTTTT. It is translated as CATSGTSGGNTGELFF.

The chain recombines TRBV21-1 with TRBJ2-2; the D call of TRBD1 is as the table states it, not checked on the DNA. TRBV21-1 is marked as a pseudogene. This CDR3 region has 16 residues. CDR3 coding DNA: TGTGCCAGCAGCAATTTCTTCAGGGCAAACACCGGGGAGCTGTTTTTT. Amino acids: CASSNFFRANTGELFF.

This clone was seen a few times. This chain uses TRBV7-9 with TRBJ2-7; D is unresolved. V was pared by 1 base and J by 5 bases, with 12 bases between. The CDR3 runs to 14 residues. CDR1 is SEHNR, CDR2 FQNEAQ, per germline (reference sequence). The CDR3 reads CASSLENPSHEQYF. CDR3 in DNA: TGTGCCAGCAGCTTAGAGAACCCTAGTCACGAGCAGTACTTC.

The CDR3 protein is CATRQGARTEAFF. CDR3 DNA: TGCGCCACCAGACAGGGGGCGAGGACTGAAGCTTTCTTT. This rearrangement joins TRBV5-1 to TRBJ1-1; 10 nucleotides agree with TRBD1. Unmatched junction bases numbered 7, after V lost 9 bases and J lost 5 bases. The CDR3 has 13 amino acids. Germline V gives CDR1 SGHRS, CDR2 YFSETQ. Full variable domain (rest looked up from reference TRBV5-1 and TRBJ1-1): KAGVTQTPRYLIKTRGQQVTLSCSPISGHRSVSWYQQTPGQGLQFLFEYFSETQRNKGNFPGRFSGRQFSNSRSEMNVSTLELGDSALYLCATRQGARTEAFFGQGTRLTVV.

This chain joins TRBV15 and TRBJ2-5; 7 bases are shared with TRBD1. Trimming removed 0 bases from V and 2 bases from J; junction bases left unmatched: 3. Per germline, CDR1 LNHNV and CDR2 YYDKDF (reference sequence). This CDR3 spans 15 amino acids. The CDR3 nucleotides are TGTGCCACCAGCAGAGATAGGGGACAGCAAGAGACCCAGTACTTC. It yields the protein CATSRDRGQQETQYF. Full variable domain (missing parts from reference TRBV15 and TRBJ2-5): DAMVIQNPRYQVTQFGKPVTLSCSQTLNHNVMYWYQQKSSQAPKLLFHYYDKDFNNEADTPDNFQSRRPNTSFCFLDIRSPGLGDTAMYLCATSRDRGQQETQYFGPGTRLLVL.

The V gene is TRBV2, the J gene TRBJ2-7; possible D gene TRBD1, 5 bases. CDR1 is SNHLY and CDR2 is FYNNEI in the germline V gene. The ends were cut back, 4 bases at V and 2 bases at J, with 12 bases in the middle. This CDR3 is built from 14 residues. CDR3 bases: TGTGCCAGCAGTGTGTCAGGGCCCCCCTACGAGCAGTACTTC. The encoded protein is CASSVSGPPYEQYF.

The chain employs TRBV29-1 and TRBJ2-7; tentative D call: TRBD1 (5 bases). V was cut by 6 bases and J by 6 bases, with 12 bases left in between. The CDR3 is made up of 11 amino acids. Germline CDR1 and CDR2: SQVTM and ANQGSEA. The DNA for the CDR3 is TGCAGCGTCAACTTTAGGGGCGAGCAGTACTTC. Encoded protein: CSVNFRGEQYF.

The V call is TRBV5-5, the J call TRBJ2-2; TRBD1 aligns across 7 bases. The CDR3 has 16 amino acids. The trim removed 6 bases at V and 5 bases at J, leaving 13 bases unmatched. Germline CDR1 and CDR2: SGHKS and YYEKEE (reference sequence). CDR3 region: CASTWTGTSRTGELFF. DNA for the CDR3: TGTGCCAGCACCTGGACAGGCACCTCGAGGACCGGGGAGCTGTTTTTT.

The J gene is TRBJ2-7, the V gene TRBV10-1; D unresolved. Trimming removed 2 bases from V and 2 bases from J, with 10 bases in between. CDR1 and CDR2 (germline): WNHNN, SYGVQD (reference sequence). The CDR3 length is 14 residues. CDR3 DNA: TGCGCCAGCAGTGAGGGTCAGGCCCCCTACGAGCAGTACTTC. This codes for CASSEGQAPYEQYF.

The CDR3 spells CASSLAGGPPYNEQFF. The CDR3 DNA is TGTGCCAGCAGTTTAGCGGGGGGGCCGCCCTACAATGAGCAGTTCTTC. The chain uses TRBV6-5 and TRBJ2-1; TRBD2 agrees at 11 bases. The CDR3 spans 16 residues. The V gene's germline CDR1 is MNHEY and CDR2 SVGAGI. With 4 bases clipped from V and 2 bases from J, the junction kept 4 bases outside the gene matches.

V is TRBV5-4 and J is TRBJ2-3; a weak D match, TRBD1 (5 bases). The CDR3 spans 15 residues. The ends were cut back, 3 bases at V and 1 base at J, with 12 bases in the middle. The germline gives CDR1 SGHNT, CDR2 YYREEE (reference sequence). The CDR3 coding sequence is TGTGCCAGCAGCTATCAGGGTCAGGGCACAGATACGCAGTATTTT. This codes for CASSYQGQGTDTQYF.

This sequence joins TRBV7-2 and TRBJ1-3; D gene uncertain. Germline V gives CDR1 SGHTA, CDR2 FQGNSA. Trimming left V 1 base short and J 4 bases short, with 11 bases between. The CDR3 runs to 15 residues. CDR3 residues: CASSLEKSIGNTIYF. The CDR3 DNA is TGTGCCAGCAGCTTAGAGAAGTCTATCGGAAACACCATATATTTT.